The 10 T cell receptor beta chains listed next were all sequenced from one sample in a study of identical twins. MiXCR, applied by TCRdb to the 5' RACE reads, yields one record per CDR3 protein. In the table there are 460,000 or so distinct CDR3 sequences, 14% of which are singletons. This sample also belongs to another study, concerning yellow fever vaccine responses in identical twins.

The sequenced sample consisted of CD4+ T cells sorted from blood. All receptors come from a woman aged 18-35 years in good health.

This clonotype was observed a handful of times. The CDR3 protein is CASSPPRGRSSYEQYF. CDR3 nucleotides: TGTGCCAGCAGCCCTCCCCGAGGCAGGAGCTCCTACGAGCAGTACTTC. The chain couples TRBV7-9 to TRBJ2-7; D ambiguous. V was cut by 5 bases and J by 0 bases, with 17 bases left in between. The CDR3 extends over 16 amino acids. Looked up from germline, CDR1 is SEHNR and CDR2 is FQNEAQ (reference sequence).

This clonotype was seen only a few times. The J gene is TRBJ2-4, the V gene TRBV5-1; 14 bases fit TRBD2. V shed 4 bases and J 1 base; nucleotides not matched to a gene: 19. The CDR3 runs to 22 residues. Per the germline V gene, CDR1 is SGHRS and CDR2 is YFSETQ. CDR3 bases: TGCGCCAGCAGCGTAGGGACTAGCGGGAGCCCCAGATTATTAGACGCCAAAAACATTCAGTACTTC. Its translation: CASSVGTSGSPRLLDAKNIQYF.

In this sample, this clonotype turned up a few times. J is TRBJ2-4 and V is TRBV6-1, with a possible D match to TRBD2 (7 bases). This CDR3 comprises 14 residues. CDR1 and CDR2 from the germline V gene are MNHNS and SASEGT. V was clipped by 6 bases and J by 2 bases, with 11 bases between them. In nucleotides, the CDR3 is TGTGCCAGCAGGGAGGGGGGGACCAAAAACATTCAGTACTTC. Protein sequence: CASREGGTKNIQYF.

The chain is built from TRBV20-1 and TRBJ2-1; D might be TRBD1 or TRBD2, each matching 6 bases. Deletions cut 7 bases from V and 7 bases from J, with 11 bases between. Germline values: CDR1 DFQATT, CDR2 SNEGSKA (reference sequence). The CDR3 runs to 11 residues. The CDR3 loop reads CSGRGGNEQFF. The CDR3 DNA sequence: TGCAGTGGAAGAGGGGGGAATGAGCAGTTCTTC.

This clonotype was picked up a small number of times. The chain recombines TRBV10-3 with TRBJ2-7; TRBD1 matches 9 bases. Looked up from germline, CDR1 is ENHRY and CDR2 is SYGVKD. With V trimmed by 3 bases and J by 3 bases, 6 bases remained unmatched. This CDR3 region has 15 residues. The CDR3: CAISDSDRGRYEQYF. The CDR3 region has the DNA TGTGCCATCAGTGACTCGGACAGGGGCCGCTACGAGCAGTACTTC.

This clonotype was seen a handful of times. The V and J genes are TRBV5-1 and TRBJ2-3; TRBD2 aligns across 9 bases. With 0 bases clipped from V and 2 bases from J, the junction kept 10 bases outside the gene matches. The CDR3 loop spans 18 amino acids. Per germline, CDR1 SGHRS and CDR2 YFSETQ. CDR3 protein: CASSLGRSSGELTDTQYF. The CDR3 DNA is TGCGCCAGCAGCTTGGGGAGGTCTAGCGGGGAACTCACAGATACGCAGTATTTT.

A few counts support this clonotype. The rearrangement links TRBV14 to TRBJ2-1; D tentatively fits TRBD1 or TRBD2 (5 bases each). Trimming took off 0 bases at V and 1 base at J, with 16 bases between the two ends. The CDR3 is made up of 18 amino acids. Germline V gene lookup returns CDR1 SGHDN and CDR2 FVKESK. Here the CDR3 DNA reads TGTGCCAGCAGCCAAGACCCCCGGGGTGAGGGGTCCTACAATGAGCAGTTCTTC. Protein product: CASSQDPRGEGSYNEQFF.

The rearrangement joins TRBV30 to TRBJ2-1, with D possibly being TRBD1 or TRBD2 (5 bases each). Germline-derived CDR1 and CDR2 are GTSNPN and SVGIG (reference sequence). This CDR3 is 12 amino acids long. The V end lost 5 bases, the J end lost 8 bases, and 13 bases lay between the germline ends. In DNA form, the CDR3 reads TGTGCCTGGCTAGGGACCAGCGATGAGCAGTTCTTC. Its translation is CAWLGTSDEQFF.

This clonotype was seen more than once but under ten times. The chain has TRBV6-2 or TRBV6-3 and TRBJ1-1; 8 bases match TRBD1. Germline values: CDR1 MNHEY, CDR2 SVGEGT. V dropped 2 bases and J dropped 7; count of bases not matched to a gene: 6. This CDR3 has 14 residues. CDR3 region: CASSYDGQGREAFF. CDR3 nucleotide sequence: TGTGCCAGCAGTTACGATGGACAGGGCCGTGAAGCTTTCTTT.

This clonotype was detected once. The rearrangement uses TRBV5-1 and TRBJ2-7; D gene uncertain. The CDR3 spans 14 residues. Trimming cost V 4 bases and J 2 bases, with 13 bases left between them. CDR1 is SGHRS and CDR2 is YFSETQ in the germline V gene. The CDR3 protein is CASSPTKTTYEQYF. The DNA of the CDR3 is TGCGCCAGCAGCCCGACAAAGACCACCTACGAGCAGTACTTC.